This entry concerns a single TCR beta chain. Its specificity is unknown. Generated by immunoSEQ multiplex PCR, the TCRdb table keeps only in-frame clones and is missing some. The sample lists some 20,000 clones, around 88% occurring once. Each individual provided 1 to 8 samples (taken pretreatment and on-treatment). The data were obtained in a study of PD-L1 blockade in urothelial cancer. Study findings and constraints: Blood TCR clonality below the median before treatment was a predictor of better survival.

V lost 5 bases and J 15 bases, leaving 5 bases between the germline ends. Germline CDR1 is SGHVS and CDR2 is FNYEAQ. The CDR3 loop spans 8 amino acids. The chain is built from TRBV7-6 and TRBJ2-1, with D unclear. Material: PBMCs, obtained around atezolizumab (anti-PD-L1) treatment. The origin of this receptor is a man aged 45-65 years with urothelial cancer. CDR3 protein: CASSLPFF. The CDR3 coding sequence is TGTGCCAGCAGCCTACCGTTCTTC.